These 29 T cell receptor beta chains came from one sample sequenced in a study of blood T cell repertoires in COVID-19. Profiled with immunoSEQ multiplex PCR; TCRdb holds only in-frame clones, not every one. The table shows over 130,000 clones, with roughly 90% occurring only once. The sample was peripheral blood. These receptor sequences come from a human donor with COVID-19, enrolled during active disease. The donor label of this sample is uncertain.

V and J are TRBV28 and TRBJ1-3; tentatively, D is TRBD1 (5 bases). Germline loops: CDR1 MDHEN, CDR2 SYDVKM. This CDR3 has 16 residues. Trimming shortened V by 1 base and J by 4 bases, and 14 bases separated the two germline ends. CDR3 sequence (DNA): TGTGCCAGCAGTTTATTGCGGGGGGGATACGGAAACACCATATATTTT. Translating gives CASSLLRGGYGNTIYF.

The chain combines TRBV3-1 (or the pseudogene TRBV3-2) with TRBJ1-2; D gene uncertain. Trimming removed 1 base from V and 4 bases from J, with 10 bases in between. Germline CDR1 reads LGHDT; CDR2 reads YNNKEL (reference sequence). This CDR3 is 14 amino acids long. The CDR3 region is CASSQGVAAYGYTF. CDR3 coding DNA: TGTGCCAGCAGCCAAGGTGTCGCGGCCTATGGCTACACCTTC.

This clone was observed a handful of times. V and J are TRBV2 and TRBJ1-4, with TRBD1 as a possible D gene (6 bases). Germline-derived CDR1 and CDR2 are SNHLY and FYNNEI. Trimming stripped 6 bases from V and 4 bases from J, with 15 bases between. This CDR3 has 15 amino acids. In DNA, the CDR3 is TGTGCCAGCAGGACAGGCCCGGGGGGTAATGAAAAACTGTTTTTT. Translation gives CASRTGPGGNEKLFF. Full variable domain (outside the CDR3, taken from reference TRBV2 and TRBJ1-4): EPEVTQTPSHQVTQMGQEVILRCVPISNHLYFYWYRQILGQKVEFLVSFYNNEISEKSEIFDDQFSVERPDGSNFTLKIRSTKLEDSAMYFCASRTGPGGNEKLFFGSGTQLSVL.

CDR3 protein: CASSPEDRDEKLFF. The CDR3 DNA reads TGTGCCAGCTCACCCGAGGACAGGGATGAAAAACTGTTTTTT. The gene calls are TRBV18 and TRBJ1-4; 8 bases match TRBD1. The CDR3 totals 14 residues. CDR1 KGHSH and CDR2 LQKENI come from the germline V gene. V lost 3 bases, J lost 6 bases, and 3 bases stayed unmatched.

The J gene is TRBJ1-1, the V gene TRBV30; D perhaps matches TRBD1 (5 bases). The germline V and J ends were trimmed by 0 bases and 3 bases, with 8 bases remaining between them. CDR1 is GTSNPN and CDR2 is SVGIG in the germline V gene (reference sequence). The CDR3 has 13 residues. The CDR3 sequence: CAWSVLRDTEAFF. CDR3 bases: TGTGCCTGGAGTGTTCTCAGGGACACTGAAGCTTTCTTT.

This chain uses TRBV5-5 with TRBJ1-1, with TRBD1 matching over 7 bases. V lost 1 base and J lost 0; bases outside the gene matches: 6. The CDR3 spans 16 residues. CDR1 and CDR2 (germline): SGHKS, YYEKEE (reference sequence). The CDR3 loop is CASSLRTGQLNTEAFF. The CDR3 DNA sequence: TGTGCCAGCAGCTTGCGGACGGGACAGCTGAACACTGAAGCTTTCTTT.

V usage is TRBV10-2 and J usage is TRBJ1-4, with D maybe TRBD1 (6 bases). Germline V gene sequence: CDR1 WSHSY, CDR2 SAAADI. V dropped 7 bases and J dropped 0 bases, with 15 bases sitting between them. The CDR3 is 16 amino acids. DNA of the CDR3: TGCGCCAGCAAGGAGGCGGGGGCTGCAACTAATGAAAAACTGTTTTTT. Translating gives CASKEAGAATNEKLFF.

The genes are TRBV6-5 and TRBJ2-1; tentative D call: TRBD2 (5 bases). The CDR3 is 12 amino acids. V lost 0 bases and J lost 10, with 7 bases in between. In germline, CDR1 is MNHEY, CDR2 SVGAGI. DNA of the CDR3: TGTGCCAGCAGTTACTCCGAGGGAGAGCAGTTCTTC. Translation gives CASSYSEGEQFF.

This sequence joins TRBV19 and TRBJ1-2, with D maybe TRBD1 (5 bases). The V gene's germline CDR1 is LNHDA and CDR2 SQIVND (reference sequence). There are 15 residues in the CDR3. Deletions cut 1 base from V and 5 bases from J, with 14 bases between. The CDR3 loop is CASSIGRGARYGYTF. DNA for the CDR3: TGTGCCAGTAGTATAGGACGCGGGGCCAGGTATGGCTACACCTTC. Together with reference TRBV19 and TRBJ1-2, the CDR3 gives the full variable domain: DGGITQSPKYLFRKEGQNVTLSCEQNLNHDAMYWYRQDPGQGLRLIYYSQIVNDFQKGDIAEGYSVSREKKESFPLTVTSAQKNPTAFYLCASSIGRGARYGYTFGSGTRLTVV.

V and J are TRBV6-5 and TRBJ1-2; D gene ambiguous. The CDR3 is made up of 12 amino acids. From germline, CDR1 is MNHEY and CDR2 SVGAGI. Trimming took 6 bases from V and 3 from J, leaving 8 bases between them. CDR3 bases: TGTGCCAGCAGGAGAGTGGACTATGGCTACACCTTC. Translated, it gives CASRRVDYGYTF.

J is TRBJ2-5 and V is TRBV28; D gene unclear. This CDR3 region has 15 residues. Trimming removed 6 bases from V and 3 bases from J, with 17 bases in between. Per the germline V gene, CDR1 is MDHEN and CDR2 is SYDVKM. CDR3 loop: CASRPTGRLEETQYF. CDR3 DNA: TGTGCCAGCAGACCGACCGGAAGACTCGAAGAGACCCAGTACTTC.

The rearrangement joins TRBV2 to TRBJ1-1; no clear D. The germline V gene has CDR1 SNHLY and CDR2 FYNNEI. This CDR3 comprises 14 residues. V was clipped by 6 bases and J by 1 base, with 12 bases between them. CDR3: CASSHRRSNTEAFF. CDR3 sequence (DNA): TGTGCCAGCAGCCACAGAAGGTCGAACACTGAAGCTTTCTTT. The whole variable domain, remainder taken from reference TRBV2 and TRBJ1-1, is EPEVTQTPSHQVTQMGQEVILRCVPISNHLYFYWYRQILGQKVEFLVSFYNNEISEKSEIFDDQFSVERPDGSNFTLKIRSTKLEDSAMYFCASSHRRSNTEAFFGQGTRLTVV.

The CDR3 here is CAIRTSTGGRNTIYF. CDR3 bases: TGTGCCATCAGAACCTCGACAGGGGGGCGAAACACCATATATTTT. The gene calls are TRBV10-3 and TRBJ1-3; the match to TRBD1 covers 9 bases. The V segment lost 6 bases and the J segment 5 bases; nucleotides outside the gene matches: 8. CDR3 length: 15 amino acids. Per the germline V gene, CDR1 is ENHRY and CDR2 is SYGVKD.

The chain is built from TRBV9 and TRBJ1-4, with TRBD1 matching 7 bases. Germline CDR1 is SGDLS and CDR2 is YYNGEE. V lost 3 bases and J lost 4; bases outside the gene matches: 6. This CDR3 is 15 amino acids long. As DNA, the CDR3 is TGTGCCAGCAGCGAGGGGGACAGAGGTAATGAAAAACTGTTTTTT. Amino acids: CASSEGDRGNEKLFF.

This sequence joins TRBV9 and TRBJ2-7; 8 nucleotides match TRBD1. The CDR3 covers 15 residues. CDR1 is SGDLS and CDR2 is YYNGEE in the germline V gene. The J segment lost 9 bases and the V segment lost 3 bases, leaving 14 bases of the junction unmatched. The CDR3 here is CASSARTGKPSWQYF. CDR3 DNA: TGTGCCAGCAGCGCTAGGACAGGGAAACCCAGCTGGCAGTACTTC.

This clone has a handful of counts. The CDR3 is CASEDPGQGWTGELFF. In DNA, the CDR3 is TGTGCCAGTGAGGATCCGGGACAGGGTTGGACCGGGGAGCTGTTTTTT. This chain connects TRBV19 to TRBJ2-2; the match to TRBD1 covers 9 bases. The CDR3 sequence is 16 residues long. J gave up 5 bases and V 8 bases, and 12 bases lay outside the gene matches. Germline lookup yields CDR1 LNHDA and CDR2 SQIVND (reference sequence).

This chain's CDR3 is CASSPQGASEAFF. In DNA, the CDR3 is TGTGCCAGCAGCCCCCAGGGGGCCTCTGAAGCTTTCTTT. The chain links TRBV7-3 to TRBJ1-1, with TRBD1 matching 8 bases. Trimming removed 5 bases from V and 6 bases from J; junction bases left unmatched: 5. This CDR3 has 13 amino acids. Germline V CDR1 and CDR2: SGHTA, FQGTGA.

This clone turned up a few times. The CDR3 loop is CASSETYYYNSPLHF. DNA of the CDR3: TGTGCCAGCAGTGAAACGTACTACTATAATTCACCCCTCCACTTT. The rearrangement uses TRBV2 and TRBJ1-6; no clear D. This CDR3 contains 15 residues. The germline gives CDR1 SNHLY, CDR2 FYNNEI. Trimming shortened V by 2 bases and J by 3 bases, and 8 bases separated the two germline ends.

The genes are TRBV6-2 or TRBV6-3 and TRBJ2-3; a weak D match, TRBD2 (6 bases). CDR3 size: 13 residues. Trimming pared 5 bases from V and 10 bases from J, leaving 16 bases between. Germline values: CDR1 MNHEY, CDR2 SVGEGT. CDR3 amino acids: CASSPPGPGAQYF. CDR3 DNA sequence: TGTGCCAGCAGTCCCCCCGGCCCGGGAGCGCAGTATTTT.

In the case of this clone: The junction does not match germline at one end; this may be a read error. The chain joins TRBV12-3 or TRBV12-4 to TRBJ2-5; 9 nucleotides align to TRBD1. CDR3 size: 12 residues. CDR3 in amino acids: CASSYLTGGADF. CDR3 DNA: TGTGCCAGCAGCTACCTTACAGGGGGCGCAGACTTC.

There are a few counts of this clone. This rearrangement joins TRBV4-1 to TRBJ2-7; D is possibly TRBD1 (5 bases). CDR1 and CDR2 (germline): MGHRA, YSYEKL. V lost 0 bases and J lost 2, with 11 bases in between. The CDR3 is made up of 15 amino acids. CDR3 DNA: TGCGCCAGCAGCCAAGAAAGGGGATCCACCTACGAGCAGTACTTC. Its translation: CASSQERGSTYEQYF.

The rearrangement uses TRBV7-9 and TRBJ2-7, with D perhaps matching TRBD2 (7 bases). Trimming stripped 5 bases from V and 3 bases from J, with 17 bases between. The V gene's germline CDR1 is SEHNR and CDR2 FQNEAQ (reference sequence). The CDR3 loop spans 15 amino acids. CDR3: CASSPPGGQDYEQYF. The CDR3 bases are TGTGCCAGCAGCCCGCCGGGGGGCCAGGACTACGAGCAGTACTTC.

The V and J genes are TRBV4-2 and TRBJ2-5; 7 bases fit TRBD1. This CDR3 spans 15 amino acids. Germline lookup yields CDR1 LGHNA and CDR2 YNFKEQ. The junction had 7 bases not matched to a gene; V was cut back by 1 base and J by 5 bases. Here the CDR3 DNA reads TGTGCCAGCAGCCAAGTCCCAGGGGGTCCGGAGACCCAGTACTTC. This codes for CASSQVPGGPETQYF.

The rearrangement uses TRBV25-1 and TRBJ2-7; a possible D gene is TRBD1 (6 bases). Per germline, CDR1 MGHDK and CDR2 SYGVNS. This CDR3 comprises 13 residues. Trimming took off 3 bases at V and 2 bases at J, with 8 bases between the two ends. For the CDR3, the DNA is TGTGCCAGCAGTGAGACAGGAGCCTACGAGCAGTACTTC. This translates into CASSETGAYEQYF.

The gene calls are TRBV25-1 and TRBJ1-4, with D tentatively TRBD1 (5 bases). Trimming pared 5 bases from V and 0 bases from J, leaving 10 bases between. Germline V lookup: CDR1 MGHDK, CDR2 SYGVNS. The CDR3 consists of 15 residues. The CDR3 DNA reads TGTGCCAGCAGTCTGACAGCTCCAACTAATGAAAAACTGTTTTTT. As protein: CASSLTAPTNEKLFF.

V gene TRBV28 combines with J gene TRBJ1-5, with D perhaps TRBD1 (6 bases). The V end lost 5 bases, the J end lost 7 bases, and 12 bases lay between the germline ends. This CDR3 has 13 amino acids. In germline, CDR1 is MDHEN, CDR2 SYDVKM. CDR3 nucleotides: TGTGCCAGCAGTGAAAACAGGGAGCAGCCCCAGCATTTT. Protein product: CASSENREQPQHF.

The chain joins TRBV6-5 to TRBJ2-7, with D possibly TRBD2 on 5 matching bases. CDR1 is MNHEY and CDR2 is SVGAGI in the germline V gene. V was pared by 8 bases and J by 2 bases, with 13 bases between. This CDR3 region has 13 residues. In DNA, the CDR3 is TGTGCCAGCGCACGGGAAATCACCTACGAGCAGTACTTC. This gives the protein CASAREITYEQYF.

This chain links TRBV13 with TRBJ1-2; 10 bases map to TRBD1. This CDR3 is built from 14 residues. Germline lookup yields CDR1 PRHDT and CDR2 FYEKMQ (reference sequence). V trimming: 5 bases; J trimming: 8 bases; junction bases outside the gene matches: 8. CDR3: CASSTGTGVLGYTF. The CDR3 region has the DNA TGTGCCAGCAGCACCGGGACAGGGGTCTTGGGCTACACCTTC.

This chain uses TRBV7-3 with TRBJ2-3, with 7 bases fitting TRBD2. Germline values: CDR1 SGHTA, CDR2 FQGTGA. Losses at the gene ends were 2 bases for V and 1 base for J; bases not matched to a gene: 6. This CDR3 spans 16 amino acids. CDR3 bases: TGTGCCAGCAGCTTAGGCACTAGCGCGGGCACAGATACGCAGTATTTT. This sequence encodes CASSLGTSAGTDTQYF. Filled out from reference TRBV7-3 and TRBJ2-3, the complete variable domain reads GAGVSQTPSNKVTEKGKYVELRCDPISGHTALYWYRQSLGQGPEFLIYFQGTGAADDSGLPNDRFFAVRPEGSVSTLKIQRTERGDSAVYLCASSLGTSAGTDTQYFGPGTRLTVL.